The 26 T cell receptor beta chains below were found in one sample sequenced in a study of Graves' ophthalmopathy and Graves' hyperthyroidism listed by TCRdb under 2018. Sequencing was carried out with an Illumina HiSeq 2000. TCR beta CDR3 regions were amplified from RNA transcripts for repertoire sequencing. A first-round RT-PCR used HTBI primers with the Qiagen OneStep RT-PCR kit, followed by a second-round multiplex PCR, size selection and purification. TCRdb ran its own pipeline on the public reads, namely fastp trimming at Q25 and MiXCR clone calling, and kept in-frame beta chains. CDR3 protein duplicates are merged, each entry listing the most common genes and DNA. In all, the sample holds about 420,000 distinct CDR3 sequences, and over 20% of those were seen once. 3% of the sample rests with the top ten. The sample comprised peripheral blood. Receptors originate from a woman aged 18 to 35 with stable Graves' hyperthyroidism. Donor details come from another sample of the same person, matched by shared clones.

The chain joins TRBV6-2 or TRBV6-3 to TRBJ2-7; 8 nucleotides agree with TRBD2. This CDR3 has 15 residues. Germline V lookup: CDR1 MNHEY, CDR2 SVGEGT. V lost 6 bases, J lost 0 bases, and 7 bases stayed unmatched. This CDR3 reads CASSPRGGYSYEQYF. CDR3 DNA sequence: TGTGCCAGCAGCCCCCGGGGGGGTTACTCCTACGAGCAGTACTTC.

At least ten counts were recorded for this clonotype. The chain links TRBV5-1 to TRBJ1-1; D not resolved. The V end lost 0 bases, the J end lost 1 base, and 10 bases lay between the germline ends. CDR1 and CDR2 from the germline V gene are SGHRS and YFSETQ. This CDR3 has 15 amino acids. This CDR3 is CASSLVGRKNTEAFF. The CDR3 bases are TGCGCCAGCAGCTTGGTGGGCAGGAAGAACACTGAAGCTTTCTTT.

Ten or more counts support this clonotype. The chain recombines TRBV2 with TRBJ1-3; a weak D match, TRBD1 (5 bases). The CDR3 is 15 amino acids. Germline-derived CDR1 and CDR2 are SNHLY and FYNNEI. V gave up 8 bases and J gave up 0 bases, with 14 bases separating them. The CDR3 nucleotides are TGTGCCAGCTCCCGACAGTCTAACTCTGGAAACACCATATATTTT. This sequence encodes CASSRQSNSGNTIYF. Combining the CDR3 with reference TRBV2 and TRBJ1-3 gives the whole variable domain EPEVTQTPSHQVTQMGQEVILRCVPISNHLYFYWYRQILGQKVEFLVSFYNNEISEKSEIFDDQFSVERPDGSNFTLKIRSTKLEDSAMYFCASSRQSNSGNTIYFGEGSWLTVV.

This clonotype was observed many times. The chain uses TRBV3-1 and TRBJ2-7; D may be TRBD2 (5 bases). Per germline, CDR1 LGHDT and CDR2 YNNKEL (reference sequence). Trimming removed 1 base from V and 2 bases from J, with 9 bases in between. The CDR3 is 14 amino acids. Here the CDR3 DNA reads TGTGCCAGCAGCCAAGTAAGCGGAACCTACGAGCAGTACTTC. Translated, it gives CASSQVSGTYEQYF.

At least ten counts were recorded for this clonotype. The chain links TRBV9 to TRBJ2-7, with TRBD2 matching over 11 bases. The germline V gene has CDR1 SGDLS and CDR2 YYNGEE. The CDR3 is made up of 15 amino acids. V shed 4 bases, J shed 7 bases, and the junction held 10 bases outside the gene matches. For the CDR3, the DNA is TGTGCCAGCAGCCCTAGACTAGCGGGACTGGGAGAGCAGTACTTC. Translating gives CASSPRLAGLGEQYF.

This clonotype appeared a few times. The rearrangement joins TRBV19 to TRBJ2-4; 9 bases line up with TRBD1. Trimming cost V 5 bases and J 3 bases; bases outside gene matches: 8. The CDR3 has 16 residues. Germline V CDR1 and CDR2: LNHDA, SQIVND (reference sequence). The CDR3 spells CASSLNRGQDKNIQYF. CDR3 nucleotide sequence: TGTGCCAGTAGTCTAAACAGGGGGCAGGACAAAAACATTCAGTACTTC.

This clonotype was found many times. The CDR3 loop is CASSYRAVETQYF. For the CDR3, the DNA is TGTGCCAGCAGTTACAGGGCGGTGGAGACCCAGTACTTC. The V call is TRBV6-2 or TRBV6-3, the J call TRBJ2-5; D unclear. CDR1 is MNHEY, CDR2 SVGEGT, per germline. The CDR3 consists of 13 residues. The V end lost 2 bases, the J end lost 5 bases, and 9 bases lay between the germline ends.

The chain couples TRBV6-2 or TRBV6-3 to TRBJ1-1; weak D call: TRBD1 (6 bases). V was pared by 2 bases and J by 10 bases, with 14 bases between. This CDR3 contains 13 residues. Germline-derived CDR1 and CDR2 are MNHEY and SVGEGT. The CDR3 protein is CASSYMGADRAFF. The CDR3 nucleotides are TGTGCCAGCAGTTACATGGGGGCTGACCGAGCTTTCTTT.

Many counts were recorded for this clonotype. The rearrangement joins TRBV5-5 to TRBJ2-5; 12 bases are a match to TRBD1. This CDR3 region has 16 residues. The V gene end was trimmed by 0 bases and the J gene end by 5 bases; junction bases not matched to a gene: 5. In germline, CDR1 is SGHKS, CDR2 YYEKEE (reference sequence). The CDR3 spells CASSLVGTGGSETQYF. The CDR3 DNA reads as TGTGCCAGCAGCTTGGTCGGGACAGGGGGCTCGGAGACCCAGTACTTC.

This clonotype has a count of ten or more. The J gene is TRBJ1-2, the V gene TRBV24-1; D is unclear. This CDR3 contains 16 residues. Trimming took 3 bases from V and 3 from J, leaving 16 bases between them. Germline lookup yields CDR1 KGHDR and CDR2 SFDVKD. The CDR3 DNA is TGTGCCACCAGTGATCCGAGCTCCGACGGGGACTATGGCTACACCTTC. It translates to CATSDPSSDGDYGYTF.

This clonotype was seen ten or more times. The chain combines TRBV20-1 with TRBJ1-3, with TRBD1 as a possible D gene (5 bases). CDR3 length equals 14 residues. Per the germline V gene, CDR1 is DFQATT and CDR2 is SNEGSKA (reference sequence). Trimming removed 3 bases at V and 4 bases at J, with 13 bases between. This CDR3 is CSASKGTYGNTIYF. The CDR3 nucleotides read TGCAGTGCTAGTAAGGGGACTTACGGAAACACCATATATTTT.

The rearrangement links TRBV29-1 to TRBJ2-5, with TRBD1 as a possible D gene (6 bases). CDR1 is SQVTM and CDR2 is ANQGSEA in the germline V gene. The V end was cut by 3 bases, the J end by 1 base, with 9 bases between. The CDR3 has 13 amino acids. This chain's CDR3 is CSVEQGFQETQYF. The CDR3, as DNA: TGCAGCGTTGAGCAGGGGTTCCAAGAGACCCAGTACTTC.

The V and J genes are TRBV19 and TRBJ1-1; D remains ambiguous. Germline loops: CDR1 LNHDA, CDR2 SQIVND (reference sequence). This CDR3 is 13 amino acids long. Between the trimmed V and J ends, which lost 10 bases and 1 base, there was a span of 13 bases. Written as DNA, the CDR3 is TGTGCCATTCACCCGGAGTGGAACACTGAAGCTTTCTTT. Translated, it gives CAIHPEWNTEAFF.

The CDR3 reads CASSRDRGLVYEQYF. CDR3 in DNA: TGTGCCAGCTCGCGGGACAGGGGGCTAGTCTACGAGCAGTACTTC. V and J are TRBV18 and TRBJ2-7; 12 bases fit TRBD1. The CDR3 is made up of 15 amino acids. The V and J ends lost 6 bases and 3 bases, in that order; junction bases with no gene match: 6. Germline lookup yields CDR1 KGHSH and CDR2 LQKENI.

CDR3 sequence: CAWTVEVNTEAFF. The CDR3 coding sequence is TGTGCCTGGACTGTAGAAGTCAACACTGAAGCTTTCTTT. The V call is TRBV30, the J call TRBJ1-1; unclear D gene. With 4 bases removed from V and 2 bases from J, the gap between germline ends came to 11 bases. The CDR3 is made up of 13 amino acids. Germline V lookup: CDR1 GTSNPN, CDR2 SVGIG (reference sequence).

The chain carries TRBV2 and TRBJ1-5; TRBD1 matches 9 bases. V trimming: 3 bases; J trimming: 2 bases; junction bases outside the gene matches: 5. Germline V gene lookup returns CDR1 SNHLY and CDR2 FYNNEI. The CDR3 sequence is 16 residues long. The CDR3 here is CASSEDRGYGNQPQHF. CDR3 coding DNA: TGTGCCAGCAGTGAGGACAGGGGTTATGGCAATCAGCCCCAGCATTTT. The full variable domain, its missing parts supplied by reference TRBV2 and TRBJ1-5, is EPEVTQTPSHQVTQMGQEVILRCVPISNHLYFYWYRQILGQKVEFLVSFYNNEISEKSEIFDDQFSVERPDGSNFTLKIRSTKLEDSAMYFCASSEDRGYGNQPQHFGDGTRLSIL.

Here the CDR3 reads CASSPRGAGVYEQYF. Written as DNA, the CDR3 is TGTGCCAGCAGTCCTCGGGGGGCTGGGGTCTACGAGCAGTACTTC. This chain connects TRBV6-2 or TRBV6-3 to TRBJ2-7, with a possible D match to TRBD2 (7 bases). The germline V gene has CDR1 MNHEY and CDR2 SVGEGT. The V end lost 5 bases, the J end lost 3 bases, and 17 bases lay between the germline ends. This CDR3 has 15 amino acids.

This clonotype was detected many times. The gene calls are TRBV24-1 and TRBJ2-7, with 10 nucleotides matching TRBD1. The CDR3 runs 13 residues. J was trimmed by 3 bases and V by 7 bases; bases with no gene match: 2. CDR1 is KGHDR, CDR2 SFDVKD, per germline. CDR3 in DNA: TGTGCCACCAGGGGGACAGGGGACTACGAGCAGTACTTC. It specifies CATRGTGDYEQYF.

V and J are TRBV12-3 or TRBV12-4 and TRBJ1-1; D remains unclear. The CDR3 is 13 amino acids. The germline V and J ends were trimmed by 5 bases and 5 bases, with 12 bases remaining between them. The chain's CDR3 is CASSPRIPTEAFF. CDR3 DNA sequence: TGTGCCAGCAGTCCCAGGATCCCGACTGAAGCTTTCTTT.

This clonotype was seen ten or more times. The chain links TRBV5-1 to TRBJ2-5; D not certain. Deletions cut 0 bases from V and 4 bases from J, with 13 bases between. This CDR3 region has 15 residues. Looked up from germline, CDR1 is SGHRS and CDR2 is YFSETQ. CDR3: CASSLGIDLGETQYF. In nucleotides, the CDR3 is TGCGCCAGCAGCTTGGGCATAGACCTAGGAGAGACCCAGTACTTC.

The table lists this clonotype with many counts. This chain links TRBV4-1 with TRBJ2-7, with 7 bases that match TRBD1. J gave up 7 bases and V 5 bases, and 2 bases lay outside the gene matches. Germline loops: CDR1 MGHRA, CDR2 YSYEKL. The CDR3 contains 11 residues. The DNA of the CDR3 is TGCGCCAGCAGCTCGACAGGGGAGCAGTACTTC. Protein product: CASSSTGEQYF.

This clonotype was picked up many times. The chain is built from TRBV30 and TRBJ2-7, with a possible D match to TRBD2 (6 bases). CDR3 size: 13 residues. The germline V and J ends were trimmed by 6 bases and 7 bases, with 19 bases remaining between them. CDR1 is GTSNPN and CDR2 is SVGIG in the germline V gene (reference sequence). The chain's CDR3 is CACTRRTRGEQYF. CDR3 sequence (DNA): TGTGCCTGCACTCGGAGGACACGGGGGGAGCAGTACTTC.

In its sample, this clonotype was seen many times. The chain employs TRBV12-3 or TRBV12-4 and TRBJ2-2, with D unresolved. V lost 2 bases and J 1 base, leaving 5 bases between the germline ends. This CDR3 is 14 amino acids long. CDR3 nucleotide sequence: TGTGCCAGCAGTTTAAGGCAGAACACCGGGGAGCTGTTTTTT. Translated, it gives CASSLRQNTGELFF.

In the case of this clonotype: Sequence at one end of the junction differs from germline and may be a read error. The CDR3 DNA sequence: TGTGCCAGCAGCTTAGCGGTGGCAGGGCGATCTGAGGCTTTCTTT. Protein sequence: CASSLAVAGRSEAFF. The J gene is TRBJ1-1, the V gene TRBV7-8; maybe TRBD1 (5 bases). CDR1 and CDR2 (germline): SGHVS, FQNEAQ. CDR3 size: 15 residues.

Ten or more counts support this clonotype. The V and J genes are TRBV11-2 and TRBJ2-7; D uncertain. CDR1 is SGHAT and CDR2 is FQNNGV in the germline V gene. Between the trimmed V and J ends, which lost 1 base and 3 bases, there was a span of 10 bases. The CDR3 has 14 amino acids. The CDR3: CASSLVPRIYEQYF. The CDR3, as DNA: TGTGCCAGCAGCTTAGTACCGCGAATCTACGAGCAGTACTTC.

V gene TRBV6-1 combines with J gene TRBJ2-7; perhaps TRBD2 as D (6 bases). Germline V gene sequence: CDR1 MNHNS, CDR2 SASEGT. Trimming shortened V by 7 bases and J by 6 bases, and 10 bases separated the two germline ends. This CDR3 comprises 11 residues. The DNA for the CDR3 is TGTGCCAGCACTCGGGGGTTCGAGCAGTACTTC. Translated: CASTRGFEQYF.